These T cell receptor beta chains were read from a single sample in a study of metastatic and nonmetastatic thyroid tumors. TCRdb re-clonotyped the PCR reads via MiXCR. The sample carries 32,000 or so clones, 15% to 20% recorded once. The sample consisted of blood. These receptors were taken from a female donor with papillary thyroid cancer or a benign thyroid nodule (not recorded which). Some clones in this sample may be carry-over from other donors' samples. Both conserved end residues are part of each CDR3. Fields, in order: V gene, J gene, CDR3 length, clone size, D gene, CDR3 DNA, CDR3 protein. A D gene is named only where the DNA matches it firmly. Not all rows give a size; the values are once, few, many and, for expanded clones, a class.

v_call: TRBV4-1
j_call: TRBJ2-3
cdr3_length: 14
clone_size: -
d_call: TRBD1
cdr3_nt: TGCGCCAGCAGCCAAGCGGGACAGACAGATACGCAGTATTTT
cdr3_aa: CASSQAGQTDTQYF

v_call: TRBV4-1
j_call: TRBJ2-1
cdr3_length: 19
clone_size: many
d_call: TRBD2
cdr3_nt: TGCGCCAGCAGCCACCCGGGACTAGCGGTAACGCCCTCCTACAATGAGCAGTTCTTC
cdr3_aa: CASSHPGLAVTPSYNEQFF

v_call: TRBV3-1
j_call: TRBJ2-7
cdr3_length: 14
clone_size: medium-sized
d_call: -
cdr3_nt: TGTGCCAGCAGCCAGGGGGGAGTAGGTGGCGAGCAGTACTTC
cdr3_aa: CASSQGGVGGEQYF

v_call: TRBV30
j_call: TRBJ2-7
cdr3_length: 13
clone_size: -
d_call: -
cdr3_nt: TGTGCCTGGAGTCGGGGAATGGGGGGAGAGCAGTACTTC
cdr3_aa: CAWSRGMGGEQYF

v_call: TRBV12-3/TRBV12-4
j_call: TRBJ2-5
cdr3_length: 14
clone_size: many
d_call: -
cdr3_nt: TGTGCCAGCAGTCCCACCGGGACGGAAGAGACCCAGTACTTC
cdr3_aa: CASSPTGTEETQYF

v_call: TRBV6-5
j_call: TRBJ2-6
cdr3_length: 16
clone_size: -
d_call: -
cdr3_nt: TGTGCCAGCAGCCTACAGACAGTCTCTGGGGCCAACGTCCTGACTTTC
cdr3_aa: CASSLQTVSGANVLTF

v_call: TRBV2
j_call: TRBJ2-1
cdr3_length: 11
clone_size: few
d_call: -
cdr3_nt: TGTGCCAGCAGTCCGTACAATGAGCAGTTCTTC
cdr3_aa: CASSPYNEQFF

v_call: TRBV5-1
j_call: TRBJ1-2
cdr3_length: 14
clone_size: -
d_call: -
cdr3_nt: TGCGCCAGCAGCTTGATGCAGGGTGACTATGGAAACAGCTTC
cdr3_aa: CASSLMQGDYGNSF

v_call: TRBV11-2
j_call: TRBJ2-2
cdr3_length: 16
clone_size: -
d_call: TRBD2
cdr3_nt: TGTGCCAGCAGCCTTATAGCGGGAAAGGACACCGGGGAGCTGTTTTTT
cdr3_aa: CASSLIAGKDTGELFF

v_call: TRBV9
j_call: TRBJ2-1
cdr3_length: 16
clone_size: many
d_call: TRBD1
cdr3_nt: TGTGCCAGCAGCGTATCCCGGGGACAGTCCTACAATGAGCAGTTCTTC
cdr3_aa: CASSVSRGQSYNEQFF

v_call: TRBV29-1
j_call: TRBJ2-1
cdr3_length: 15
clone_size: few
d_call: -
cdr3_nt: TGCAGCGTTGAAGATCTGGGGTTAGCAGGCAATGAGCAGTTCTTC
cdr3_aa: CSVEDLGLAGNEQFF

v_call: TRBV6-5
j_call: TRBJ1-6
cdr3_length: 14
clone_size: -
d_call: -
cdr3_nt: TGTGCCAGCAGTTTCCAGACCAAAAGTTCACCCCTCCACTTT
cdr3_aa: CASSFQTKSSPLHF

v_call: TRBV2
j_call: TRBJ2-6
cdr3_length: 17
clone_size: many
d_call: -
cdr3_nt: TGTGCCAGCACCGGGGAAGGGGGGTTCTTCGGGGCCAACGTCCTGACTTTC
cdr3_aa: CASTGEGGFFGANVLTF

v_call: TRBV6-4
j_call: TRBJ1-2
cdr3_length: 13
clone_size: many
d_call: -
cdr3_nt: TGTGCCAGCAGTGAGTACGGGGGCGACGGCTACACCTTC
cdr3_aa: CASSEYGGDGYTF

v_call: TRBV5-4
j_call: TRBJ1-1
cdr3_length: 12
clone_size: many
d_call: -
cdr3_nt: TGTGCCAGCAGTCACGATTTTGGCGAAGCTTTCTTT
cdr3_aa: CASSHDFGEAFF

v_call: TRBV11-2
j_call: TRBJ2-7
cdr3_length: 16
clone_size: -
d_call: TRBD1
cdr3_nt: TGTGCCAGCAGCTTTAAGGGCGGGACAGGGTTCTCCGAGCAGTACTTC
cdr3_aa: CASSFKGGTGFSEQYF

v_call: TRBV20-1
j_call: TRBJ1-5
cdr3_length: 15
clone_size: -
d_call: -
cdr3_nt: TGCAGTGCTAGAGCGGGGGTATTAGTAAATCAGCCCCAGCATTTT
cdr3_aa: CSARAGVLVNQPQHF

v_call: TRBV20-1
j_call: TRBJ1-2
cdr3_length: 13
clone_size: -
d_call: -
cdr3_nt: TGCAGTGCTAACGCCGGGAGTACATATGGCTACACCTTC
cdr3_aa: CSANAGSTYGYTF

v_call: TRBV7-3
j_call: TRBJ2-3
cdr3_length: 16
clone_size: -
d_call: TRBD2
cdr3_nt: TGTGCCAGCAGCTTAAGTGGGACTAGAGAGCGGGATACGCAGTATTTT
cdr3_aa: CASSLSGTRERDTQYF

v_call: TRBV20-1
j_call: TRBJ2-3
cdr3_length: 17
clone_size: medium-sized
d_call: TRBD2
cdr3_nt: TGCAGTGCTAGAGAACCCCGGACTAGCGGGAGATCAGATACGCAGTATTTT
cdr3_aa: CSAREPRTSGRSDTQYF

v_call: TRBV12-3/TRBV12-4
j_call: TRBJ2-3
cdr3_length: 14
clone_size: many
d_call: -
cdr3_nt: TGTGCCAGCAGTTTATCGGACTACATGGTTACGCAGTATTTT
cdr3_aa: CASSLSDYMVTQYF

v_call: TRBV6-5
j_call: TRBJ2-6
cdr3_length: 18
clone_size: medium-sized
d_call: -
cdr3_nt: TGTGCCAGCAGTTATGGGCGTTGGCAGGGGTCTGGGGCCAACGTCCTGACTTTC
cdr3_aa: CASSYGRWQGSGANVLTF

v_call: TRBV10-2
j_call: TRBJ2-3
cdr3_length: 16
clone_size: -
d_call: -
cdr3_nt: TGCGCCAGCAGTGAGTACCAGGGAGGCGGCACAGATACGCAGTATTTT
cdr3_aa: CASSEYQGGGTDTQYF

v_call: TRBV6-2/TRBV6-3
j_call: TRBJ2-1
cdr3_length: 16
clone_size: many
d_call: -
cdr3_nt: TGTGCCAGCAGTTCGTCCGGGACGAAGGATTACAATGAGCAGTTCTTC
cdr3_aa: CASSSSGTKDYNEQFF

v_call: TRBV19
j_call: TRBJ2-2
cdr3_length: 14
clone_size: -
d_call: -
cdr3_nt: TGTGCCAGTAGGCTTCCGGCGAACACCGGGGAGCTGTTTTTT
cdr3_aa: CASRLPANTGELFF

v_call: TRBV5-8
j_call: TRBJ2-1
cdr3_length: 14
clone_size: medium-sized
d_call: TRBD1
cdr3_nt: TGTGCCACTCACAGGGGGTACTCCTACAATGAGCAGTTCTTC
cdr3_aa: CATHRGYSYNEQFF

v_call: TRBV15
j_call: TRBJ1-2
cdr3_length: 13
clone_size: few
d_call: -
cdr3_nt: TGTGCCACCAGCCCGCCTAACAGGGACGGCTACACCTTC
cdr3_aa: CATSPPNRDGYTF

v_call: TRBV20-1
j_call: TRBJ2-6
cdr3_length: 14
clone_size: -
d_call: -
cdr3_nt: TGCAGTGCTAGAGATCCGCGGTGGGGAGACGTCCTGACTTTC
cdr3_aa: CSARDPRWGDVLTF

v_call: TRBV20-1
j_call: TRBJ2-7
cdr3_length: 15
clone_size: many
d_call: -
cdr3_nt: TGCAGTGCTAGAGATGAGGGGGGGGGCCCCTACGAGCAGTACTTC
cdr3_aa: CSARDEGGGPYEQYF

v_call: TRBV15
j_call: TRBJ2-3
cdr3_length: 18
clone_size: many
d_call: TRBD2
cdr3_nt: TGTGCCACCAGCAGAGGGCTCCTAGCGGTCTCTAGCACAGATACGCAGTATTTT
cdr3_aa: CATSRGLLAVSSTDTQYF

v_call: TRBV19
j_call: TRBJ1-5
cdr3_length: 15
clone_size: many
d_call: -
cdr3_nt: TGTGCCAGTAGTACCCAGGAGCTGAGCAATCAGCCCCAGCATTTT
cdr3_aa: CASSTQELSNQPQHF

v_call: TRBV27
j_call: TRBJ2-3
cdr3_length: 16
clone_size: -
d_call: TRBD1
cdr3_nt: TGTGCCAGCAACGGACAGGGGAGGAGGGGCACGGCTACGCAGTATTTT
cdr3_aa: CASNGQGRRGTATQYF

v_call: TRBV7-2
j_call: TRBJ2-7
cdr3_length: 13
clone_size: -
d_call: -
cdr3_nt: TGTGCCAGCAGTCAGGGACCGATCTACGAGCAGTACTTC
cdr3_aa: CASSQGPIYEQYF

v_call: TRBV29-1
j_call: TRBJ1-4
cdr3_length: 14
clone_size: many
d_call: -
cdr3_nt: TGCAGCGTTGAAAGGGTTGCAACTAATGAAAAACTGTTTTTT
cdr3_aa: CSVERVATNEKLFF

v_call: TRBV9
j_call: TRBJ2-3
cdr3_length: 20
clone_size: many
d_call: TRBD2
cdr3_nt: TGTGCCAGCAGCGTCCGGTCTCAAGGACCGTGGACTAGCAGGGCAGATACGCAGTATTTT
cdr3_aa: CASSVRSQGPWTSRADTQYF

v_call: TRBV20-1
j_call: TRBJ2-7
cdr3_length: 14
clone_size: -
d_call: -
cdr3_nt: TGCAGTGCTAGAGAGGGGGGAGAATCCTACGAGCAGTACTTC
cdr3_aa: CSAREGGESYEQYF

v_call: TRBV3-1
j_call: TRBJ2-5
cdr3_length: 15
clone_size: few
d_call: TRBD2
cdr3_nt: TGTGCCAGCAGCCAGAATAGCGGGGGGCCAGAGACCCAGTACTTC
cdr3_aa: CASSQNSGGPETQYF

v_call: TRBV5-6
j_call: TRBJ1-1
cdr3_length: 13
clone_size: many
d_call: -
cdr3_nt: TGTGCCAGCAGCCCGGACGTGAACACTGAAGCTTTCTTT
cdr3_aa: CASSPDVNTEAFF

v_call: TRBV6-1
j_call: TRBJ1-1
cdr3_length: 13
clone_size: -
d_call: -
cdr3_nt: TGTGCCAGCAGCCCTACAGGATTCGGTGAAGCTTTCTTT
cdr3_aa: CASSPTGFGEAFF

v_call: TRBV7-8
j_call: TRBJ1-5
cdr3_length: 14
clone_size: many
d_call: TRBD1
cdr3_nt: TGTGCCAGCAGCTTAGGGACAGGGAATCAGCCCCAGCATTTT
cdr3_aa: CASSLGTGNQPQHF

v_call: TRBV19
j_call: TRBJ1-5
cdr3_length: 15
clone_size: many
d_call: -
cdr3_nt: TGTGCCAGTAGAAAAGGGGGGCAGTACAATCAGCCCCAGCATTTT
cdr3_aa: CASRKGGQYNQPQHF

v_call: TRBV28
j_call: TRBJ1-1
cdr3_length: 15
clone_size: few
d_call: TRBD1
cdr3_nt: TGTGCCAGCAGTCCGCTACAGGGGATGAACACTGAAGCTTTCTTT
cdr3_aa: CASSPLQGMNTEAFF

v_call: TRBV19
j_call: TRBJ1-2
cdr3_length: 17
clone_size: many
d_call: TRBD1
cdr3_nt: TGTGCCAGCAACCCCGGGACAGGGGGCCTCTCAGGATCTGGCTACACCTTC
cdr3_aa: CASNPGTGGLSGSGYTF

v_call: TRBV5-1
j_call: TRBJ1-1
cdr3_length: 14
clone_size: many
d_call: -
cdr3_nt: TGCGCCAGCAGCGCCGACGAGGCGCAGCAAAAAGCTTTCTTT
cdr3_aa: CASSADEAQQKAFF

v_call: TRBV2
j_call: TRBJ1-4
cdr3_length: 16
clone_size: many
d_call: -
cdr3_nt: TGTGCCAGCAGTGAAGCCACCCCGGGACGAGATGAAAAACTGTTTTTT
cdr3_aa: CASSEATPGRDEKLFF

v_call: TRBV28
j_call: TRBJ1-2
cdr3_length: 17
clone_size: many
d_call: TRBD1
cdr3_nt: TGTGCCAGCAGTTCATCCACCCGGCAGGGGGCCAAAGATGGCTACACCTTC
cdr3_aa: CASSSSTRQGAKDGYTF

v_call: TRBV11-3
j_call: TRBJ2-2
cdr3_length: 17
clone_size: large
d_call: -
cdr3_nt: TGTGCCAGCAGCTTGGTTTGGATTTCAGGGTTGGCCGGGGAGCTGTTTTTT
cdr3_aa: CASSLVWISGLAGELFF